The sequence of this T cell receptor (beta chain) was determined in a study of technical replicates of blood from a few donors. The repertoire was sequenced with immunoSEQ multiplex PCR; TCRdb's copy has only in-frame clones and lacks some. Among tens of thousands of clones listed, more than 95% were seen once. Trimming left V 2 bases short and J 1 base short, with 8 bases between. This CDR3 is built from 14 residues. Germline V gene data show CDR1 as SNHLY and CDR2 as FYNNEI. This clone occurred once. Sequencing was carried out using T cells isolated from PBMCs. The chain couples TRBV2 to TRBJ1-1, with D unresolved. The receptor comes from a human donor in good health. The CDR3 here is CASSESAGNTEAFF. The CDR3 DNA sequence: TGTGCCAGCAGTGAATCTGCAGGGAACACTGAAGCTTTCTTT.